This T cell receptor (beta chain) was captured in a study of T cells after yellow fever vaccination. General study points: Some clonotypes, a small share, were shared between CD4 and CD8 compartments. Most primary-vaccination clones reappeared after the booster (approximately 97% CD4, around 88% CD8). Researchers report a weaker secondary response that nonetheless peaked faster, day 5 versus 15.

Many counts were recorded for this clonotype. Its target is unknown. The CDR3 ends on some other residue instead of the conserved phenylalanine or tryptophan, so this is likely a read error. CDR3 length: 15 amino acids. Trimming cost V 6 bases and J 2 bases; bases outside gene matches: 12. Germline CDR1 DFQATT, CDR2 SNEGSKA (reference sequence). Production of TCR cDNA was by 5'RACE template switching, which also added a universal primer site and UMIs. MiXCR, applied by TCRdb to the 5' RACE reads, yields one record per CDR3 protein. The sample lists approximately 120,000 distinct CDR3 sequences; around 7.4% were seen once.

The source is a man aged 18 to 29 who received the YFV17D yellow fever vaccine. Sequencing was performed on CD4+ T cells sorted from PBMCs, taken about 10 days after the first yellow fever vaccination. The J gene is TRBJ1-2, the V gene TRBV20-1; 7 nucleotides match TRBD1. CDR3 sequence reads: CSATLPGQLNYGYTL. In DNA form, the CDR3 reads TGCAGTGCGACACTCCCGGGACAGCTCAACTATGGCTACACCCTC.